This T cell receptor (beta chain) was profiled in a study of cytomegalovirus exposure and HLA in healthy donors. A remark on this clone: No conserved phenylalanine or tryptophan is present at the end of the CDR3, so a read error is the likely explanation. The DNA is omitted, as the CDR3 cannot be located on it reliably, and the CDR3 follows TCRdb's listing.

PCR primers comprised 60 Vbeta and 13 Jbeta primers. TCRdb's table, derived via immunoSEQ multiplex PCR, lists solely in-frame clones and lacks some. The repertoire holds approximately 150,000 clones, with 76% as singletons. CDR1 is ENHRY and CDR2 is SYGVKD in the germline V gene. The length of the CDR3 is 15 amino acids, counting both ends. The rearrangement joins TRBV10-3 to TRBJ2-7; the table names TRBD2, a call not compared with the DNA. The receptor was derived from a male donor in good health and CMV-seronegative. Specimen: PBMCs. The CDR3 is CAMATPSGLGVEQYL.